This T cell receptor (beta chain) was captured in a study of a mutant IDH1 vaccine in newly diagnosed glioma. At the level of the study: Vaccinations, eight in total, occurred in weeks 1, 3, 5, 7, 11, 15, 19, 23. With temozolomide cycles, or 4-6 weeks after radiotherapy alone, vaccination was started. Beforehand, treatment had been radiotherapy, temozolomide, or both; the majority received both.

The time point denotes: week 11, during vaccination. Mutant IDH1 20-mer peptide, at 300 ug, made up each vaccine dose, with topical imiquimod. Produced via immunoSEQ multiplex PCR; TCRdb's table is partial and in-frame only. The repertoire has about 110,000 clones, 85% to 90% of them found once; the top ten carry 0.6% to 0.75%. CDR3 length: 13 amino acids. V was shortened by 0 bases and J by 6 bases, with 11 bases between the two germline ends. Looked up from germline, CDR1 is GTSNPN and CDR2 is SVGIG (reference sequence). On this clone itself: Its antigen is as yet unknown.

The source is a woman between 50 and 59 years old with glioma. The sequenced sample was PBMCs, obtained from a glioma patient whose treatment included an IDH1 peptide vaccine. The genes are TRBV30 and TRBJ1-1; D remains unclear. CDR3 region: CAWSVGVAPEAFF. CDR3 bases: TGTGCCTGGAGTGTAGGTGTTGCTCCTGAAGCTTTCTTT.